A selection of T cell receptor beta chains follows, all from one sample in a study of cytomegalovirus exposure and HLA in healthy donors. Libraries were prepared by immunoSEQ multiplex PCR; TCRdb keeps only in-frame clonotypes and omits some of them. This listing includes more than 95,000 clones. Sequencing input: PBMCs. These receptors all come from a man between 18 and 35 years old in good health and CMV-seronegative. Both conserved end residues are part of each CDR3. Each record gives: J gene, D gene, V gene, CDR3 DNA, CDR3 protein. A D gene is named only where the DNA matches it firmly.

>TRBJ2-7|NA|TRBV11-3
TGTGCCAGCAGCCACAGGGACGGCTACGAGCAGTACTTC
CASSHRDGYEQYF
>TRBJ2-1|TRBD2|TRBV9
TGTGCCAGCAGCCAGGACGGACGGATAGTCGGGGGGGCTGACAATGAGCAGTTCTTC
CASSQDGRIVGGADNEQFF
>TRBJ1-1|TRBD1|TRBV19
TGTGCCAGTAGTATAGTTGGCCAGGGGGACACTGAAGCTTTCTTT
CASSIVGQGDTEAFF
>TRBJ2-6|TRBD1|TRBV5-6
TGTGCCAGCAGCTTTCAGGGGGTTGGGGCCAACGTCCTGACTTTC
CASSFQGVGANVLTF
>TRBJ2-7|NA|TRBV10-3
TGTGCCATCAGTGAAATTGGTCAGTTTTTCTACGAGCAGTACTTC
CAISEIGQFFYEQYF
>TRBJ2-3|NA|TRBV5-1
TGCGCCAGCAGCTTGACTGCTAGCACAGATACGCAGTATTTT
CASSLTASTDTQYF
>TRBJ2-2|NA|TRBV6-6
TGTGCCAGCAGCAAGTACAATGGAGGCGGGGAGCTGTTTTTT
CASSKYNGGGELFF
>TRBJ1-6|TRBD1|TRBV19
TGTGCCAGTAGTATAGTGGCAGGGGACAGAGTCAATTCACCCCTCCACTTT
CASSIVAGDRVNSPLHF
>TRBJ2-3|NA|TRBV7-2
TGTGCCAGCAGCTTAAAACCGCGGGACCACCACACAGATACGCAGTATTTT
CASSLKPRDHHTDTQYF
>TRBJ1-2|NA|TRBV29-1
TGCAGCGTTGAACAGGCCCGTGGCTACACCTTC
CSVEQARGYTF
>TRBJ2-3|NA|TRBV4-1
TGCGCCAGCAGCCAAGAGGAGGAAGATACGCAGTATTTT
CASSQEEEDTQYF
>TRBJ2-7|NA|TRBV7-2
TGTGCCAGCAGCTTACACAAGGGGACCTACGAGCAGTACTTC
CASSLHKGTYEQYF
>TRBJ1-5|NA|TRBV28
TGTGCCAGCAGATTTATCCGGTTTGAGCCCCAGCATTTT
CASRFIRFEPQHF
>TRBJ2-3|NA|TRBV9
TGTGCCAGCAGCAGATTGTCAGGGGATACGCAGTATTTT
CASSRLSGDTQYF
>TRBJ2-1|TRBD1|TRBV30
TGTGCCTGGAGTCCTCTCGTTCGACAGGGGGGTCGGTTCTTC
CAWSPLVRQGGRFF
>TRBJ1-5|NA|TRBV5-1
TGCGCCAGCAGCCCCCAGGGGAATCAGCCCCAGCATTTT
CASSPQGNQPQHF
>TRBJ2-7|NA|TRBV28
TGTGCCACCCTTAAATCCTACGAGCAGTACTTC
CATLKSYEQYF
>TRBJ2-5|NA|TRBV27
TGTGCCAGCAGTTTATCCAATGGAGGGACCCAGTACTTC
CASSLSNGGTQYF
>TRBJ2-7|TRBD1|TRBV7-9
TGTGCCAGCAGCTCACCGGGACAGGGGGCTGACGAGCAGTACTTC
CASSSPGQGADEQYF
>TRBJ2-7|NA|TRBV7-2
TGTGCCAGCAGCTTAAGGCCAGGCTACGAGCAGTACTTC
CASSLRPGYEQYF
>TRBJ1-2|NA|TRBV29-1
TGCAGCGTTGATCTCGGGACTAACTATGGCTACACCTTC
CSVDLGTNYGYTF
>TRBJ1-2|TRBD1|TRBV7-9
TGTGCCAGCAGCGCTACCCGGACAGGGGTCTATGGCTACACCTTC
CASSATRTGVYGYTF
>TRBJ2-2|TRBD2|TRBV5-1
TGCGCCAGCAGCTCGGGGGCTAGCGGGAGGTCATACACCGGGGAGCTGTTTTTT
CASSSGASGRSYTGELFF
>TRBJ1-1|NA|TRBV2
TGTGCCAGCAGTGACTCAGTGAACACTGAAGCTTTCTTT
CASSDSVNTEAFF
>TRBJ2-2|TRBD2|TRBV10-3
TGTGCCATCAGAGGGACTAGCGGGAGGGAGATCACCGGGGAGCTGTTTTTT
CAIRGTSGREITGELFF
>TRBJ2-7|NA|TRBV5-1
TGCGCCAGCAGCTTTAGAGGCAGCCCTGCTCGGCAGTACTTC
CASSFRGSPARQYF
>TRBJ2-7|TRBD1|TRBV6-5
TGTGCCAGCAGTTTGACAGGGATCCTCTCCTACGAGCAGTACTTC
CASSLTGILSYEQYF
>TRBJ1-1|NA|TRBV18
TGTGCCAGCTCACCTACGGCCGGGGGGGAAGCTTTCTTT
CASSPTAGGEAFF
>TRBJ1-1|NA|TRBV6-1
TGTGCCAGCAGTGAAGCGCTTCCCTGGAGAACTGAAGCTTTCTTT
CASSEALPWRTEAFF
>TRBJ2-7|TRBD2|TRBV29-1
TGCAGCGTAGTAGGGACTAGCTACGAGCAGTACTTC
CSVVGTSYEQYF
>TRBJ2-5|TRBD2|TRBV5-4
TGTGCCAGCAGCCCCGGGACTAGGGTGGAGACCCAGTACTTC
CASSPGTRVETQYF
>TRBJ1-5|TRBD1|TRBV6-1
TGTGCCAGCAGTGAATTCCGGACAGGGGGCGTCAATCAGCCCCAGCATTTT
CASSEFRTGGVNQPQHF
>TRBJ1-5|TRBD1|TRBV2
TGTGCCAGCAGTGAAACAGGGACAGGGCGTCAGCCCCAGCATTTT
CASSETGTGRQPQHF
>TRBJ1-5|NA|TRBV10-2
TGCGCCAGCACCAAGGACAGAAGCAATCAGCCCCAGCATTTT
CASTKDRSNQPQHF
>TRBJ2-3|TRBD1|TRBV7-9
TGTGCCAGCAGCACCTCAGGGGGAACGCAGTATTTT
CASSTSGGTQYF
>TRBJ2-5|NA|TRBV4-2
TGTGCCAGCAGCCAAGCGACTGGGAGCCGCGGAGAGCAGTACTTC
CASSQATGSRGEQYF
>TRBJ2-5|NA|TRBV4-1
TGCGCCAGCAGCCAACTAGTCCTTCAAGAGACCCAGTACTTC
CASSQLVLQETQYF